This entry concerns a single TCR beta chain. Produced via immunoSEQ multiplex PCR; TCRdb's table is partial and in-frame only. The sample holds about 300,000 clones; 90% are singletons and the top ten take over 3.5%. The sample originates from a study of blood T cell repertoires in COVID-19. CDR1 SQVTM and CDR2 ANQGSEA come from the germline V gene. V lost 4 bases, J lost 2 bases, and 14 bases stayed unmatched. The length of the CDR3 is 17 residues. Membership in each cohort depended on participant-reported clinical history. Sequencing was done on a sample of PBMCs or T cells enriched from blood (not recorded which). The TCR was taken from a woman between 18 and 29 years old with acute COVID-19. The rearrangement joins TRBV29-1 to TRBJ2-4; 7 bases are a match to TRBD2. The CDR3 sequence: CSVGGSPPGGTKNIQYF. The DNA for the CDR3 is TGCAGCGTTGGGGGGTCCCCCCCGGGAGGTACCAAAAACATTCAGTACTTC. Filled out from reference TRBV29-1 and TRBJ2-4, the complete variable domain reads SAVISQKPSRDICQRGTSLTIQCQVDSQVTMMFWYRQQPGQSLTLIATANQGSEATYESGFVIDKFPISRPNLTFSTLTVSNMSPEDSSIYLCSVGGSPPGGTKNIQYFGAGTRLSVL.